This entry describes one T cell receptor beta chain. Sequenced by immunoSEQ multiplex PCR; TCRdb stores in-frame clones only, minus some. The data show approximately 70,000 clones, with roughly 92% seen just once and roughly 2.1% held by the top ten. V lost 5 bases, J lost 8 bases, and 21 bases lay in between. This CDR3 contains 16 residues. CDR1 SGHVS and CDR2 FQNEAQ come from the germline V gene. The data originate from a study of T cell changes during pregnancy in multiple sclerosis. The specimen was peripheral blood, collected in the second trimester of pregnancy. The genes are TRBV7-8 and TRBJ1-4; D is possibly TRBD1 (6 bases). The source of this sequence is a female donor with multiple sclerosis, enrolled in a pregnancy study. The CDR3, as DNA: TGTGCCAGCAGCCCCCAACGTAGACAGGTGGGGGAAAAACTGTTTTTT. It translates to CASSPQRRQVGEKLFF.